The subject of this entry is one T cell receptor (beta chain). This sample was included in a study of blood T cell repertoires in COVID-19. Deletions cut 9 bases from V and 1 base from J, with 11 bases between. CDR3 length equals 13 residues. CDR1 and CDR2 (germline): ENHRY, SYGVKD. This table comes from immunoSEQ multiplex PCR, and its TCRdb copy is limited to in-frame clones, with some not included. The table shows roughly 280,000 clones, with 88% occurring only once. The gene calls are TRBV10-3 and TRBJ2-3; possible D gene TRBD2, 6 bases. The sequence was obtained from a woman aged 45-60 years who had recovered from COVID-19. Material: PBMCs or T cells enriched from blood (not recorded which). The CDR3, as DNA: TGTGCCATAAGGAGGGAAGGCACAGATACGCAGTATTTT. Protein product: CAIRREGTDTQYF.